This T cell receptor beta chain emerged from a study of cytomegalovirus exposure and HLA in healthy donors. J gave up 7 bases and V 3 bases, and 7 bases lay outside the gene matches. Germline lookup yields CDR1 MNHEY and CDR2 SMNVEV (reference sequence). This CDR3 is 14 amino acids long. PCR primers comprised 60 Vbeta and 13 Jbeta primers. Sequenced by immunoSEQ multiplex PCR; TCRdb stores in-frame clones only, minus some. The sample records tens of thousands of clones, around 78% being singletons. The V call is TRBV27, the J call TRBJ1-1; 8 nucleotides align to TRBD1. What was sequenced was PBMCs. This receptor was taken from a male donor in good health and CMV-seropositive. CDR3 loop: CASSLPTGGIEAFF. The CDR3 DNA sequence: TGTGCCAGCAGTTTGCCAACAGGGGGTATTGAAGCTTTCTTT.